This TCR beta chain came from a study of T cell repertoires in cytomegalovirus infection. This CDR3 has 16 residues. Germline V gene sequence: CDR1 KGHDR, CDR2 SFDVKD. The germline V and J ends were trimmed by 3 bases and 2 bases, with 13 bases remaining between them. TCRdb passed the reads through MiXCR, listing each CDR3 protein once. The data hold under 850,000 distinct CDR3 sequences, with roughly a third observed a single time. This clonotype was seen a few times. Sequencing was performed on PBMCs. The rearrangement links TRBV24-1 to TRBJ2-1, with D uncertain. This TCR was sampled from a human donor in good health (CMV status not recorded). Some clones in this sample may be carry-over from other donors' samples. In nucleotides, the CDR3 is TGTGCCACCAGTGATCCCCCCAGTACTACCTACAATGAGCAGTTCTTC. Translation gives CATSDPPSTTYNEQFF.